The present entry profiles one T cell receptor beta chain with its context. The antigen remains unidentified. The data are from a study of CD8+ T cells in alopecia areata. Treatment of the sample: oral pan-JAK inhibitor, 5-10 mg twice daily. Alopecia areata patients provided lesional scalp punch biopsies and peripheral blood. The junction had 3 bases not matched to a gene; V was cut back by 0 bases and J by 9 bases. CDR3 length equals 13 residues. CDR1 SGHRS and CDR2 YFSETQ come from the germline V gene. In each case, RNA was isolated and then reverse transcribed into cDNA as the sequencing template. This table comes from immunoSEQ multiplex PCR, and its TCRdb copy is limited to in-frame clones, with some not included. Found here are 210,000 or so clones, roughly three fifths of them singletons; the top ten hold roughly 1.2%. Study-wide findings and caveats: Normal scalp had lower clonality than lesional scalp, with alopecia totalis/universalis lesions showing this most strongly. Scalp clonality, together with expanded CD8+ clones among the top 100, fell significantly with tofacitinib. There was only one nonresponder, so it was unclear how baseline CD8+ expansion relates to response.

This clonotype was sampled from a human donor with alopecia areata. This specimen was CD4+ T cells sorted from blood, taken between weeks 43 and 45, from a patient treated with tofacitinib. This chain links TRBV5-1 with TRBJ1-1; 9 nucleotides line up with TRBD1. DNA of the CDR3: TGCGCCAGCAGCTTGGGGACAGGGGCTCAAGCTTTCTTT. Translating it yields CASSLGTGAQAFF.